The entry that follows covers one TCR beta chain sequence. Its antigen is still unknown. One base away there is no much larger clone; base qualities are not given. This entry belongs to a study of cytomegalovirus exposure and HLA in healthy donors (dated by TCRdb to 2017 to 2019). The study in broad terms: In an earlier analysis of under 750 of the donors, 250 to 350 Gb of sequence data and 100 million or so unique TCR beta sequences from about 190 million T cells were reported. An early release that covered about 600 HLA-typed donors contained approximately 300 gigabases of sequencing data and approximately 85 million unique TCR sequences. Of the approximately 400 genotyped donors, 75% to 85% were placed in the genetic ancestry cluster associated with self-reported Caucasian donors. The aim of the study was to test whether cataloging public T cell receptors could identify signatures of past pathogen exposure. The T cell repertoires of 666 subjects were profiled by immunosequencing and related to cytomegalovirus serostatus. Besides the first cohort of 500 to 700 subjects, a separate validation cohort made up of about 120 different subjects was used. High-throughput TCR immunosequencing, statistical association of individual TCRs with disease status, and machine learning were combined to predict cytomegalovirus infection status. A later analysis re-analyzed previously published TCR beta repertoires from approximately 670 donors and added high-resolution HLA genotyping to study TCR occurrence patterns. In the later analysis, no new phenotypic data were used to find candidate immune exposures; instead, reliance was placed on TCR beta sequences and their occurrence across donors. An earlier analysis of nearly 600 of the donors applied high-throughput TCR beta sequencing to assess whether each TCR beta V gene segment acted as functional or pseudogenic. Donor age, sex, ethnicity and CMV serostatus were compiled alongside the repertoire data. A later genetic analysis used genome-wide SNP genotypes for about three fifths of the 666 donors, treating that subset as a discovery cohort. Every discovery cohort repertoire had been produced on one sequencing platform. HLA typing covered class I and class II loci at four-digit resolution. The number of typed donors differed by locus: about 629-640 for A, B, C, DRB1 and DQB1; some 500 for DQA1; 600 to 610 for DPA1; and roughly 450 for DPB1. About five DR-DQ haplotypes were treated as single units for association and clustering because of strong linkage in the cohort. Among about 410 genotyped donors of the cohort, an average of roughly 230,000 unique TCR beta nucleotide sequences was sequenced per donor, of which 15% to 20% were non-productive. Findings and caveats that apply to the study as a whole: The study gave a list of some 150 TCR beta chains associated with cytomegalovirus. A later analysis reported that several top co-occurrence clusters appeared linked to parvovirus B19, influenza, CMV and Epstein-Barr virus. Three of the identified cytomegalovirus-associated TCR beta chains were confirmed in vitro to be specific for cytomegalovirus antigens. HLA typing was unavailable for some donors at each locus, so association tests used only the typed subset. The classifier was reported to diagnose cytomegalovirus status with high specificity and sensitivity in both the original cohort and the validation cohort. Presence/absence analyses assumed roughly uniform sequencing depth across donors, an assumption that may not hold. Compared with equally common non-associated chains, HLA-associated TCR beta chains in a later analysis were more clonally expanded and had lower generation probabilities. According to a later analysis, TCR association rates differed among HLA loci, with DRB1 alleles showing the most associated TCRs and HLA-C alleles showing the fewest. A further reported finding was that TCR beta sequences accurately predicted the HLA-A and HLA-B alleles for most subjects in the first cohort. The cohort was sequenced for TCR beta chains only, and without alpha or paired-chain data the features that could be detected were limited. A cluster of highly shared sequence variants was judged likely to represent a technical artifact of the sequencing pipeline. Correlated functional status among segregating V segments might reflect linkage disequilibrium, but an unknown experimental factor could not be ruled out. In an earlier analysis of some 500 of the donors, most TCR beta V segments appeared in productive rearrangements about 87% or about 30% of the time, broadly matching IMGT annotations. While some public TCRs were present in many individuals, most TCR sequences turned up only very rarely across donors. Specific HLA alleles were associated with 15,000 to 20,000 TCR beta sequences at a false discovery rate of 0.05 in a later analysis. A later analysis found that most CMV-associated TCR beta chains appeared HLA-restricted, with HLA associations seemingly driven largely by CMV exposure. According to the authors, the approach could potentially be generalized to other disease states and immunological phenotypes. V-gene and J-gene trimming of TCR beta chains was associated with a missense DCLRE1C variant in a later genetic analysis, and the association was replicated in an independent cohort. Immune exposure information for the cohort was limited to CMV serostatus. Compared with the roughly 600-donor mean, donors in an Asian-associated ancestry cluster had fewer N-insertions in productive TCRs, according to a later genetic analysis. Assigning TCR associations to individual alleles was difficult when HLA alleles, especially DR and DQ, strongly co-occurred. Because counts were too low, seventeen rarely observed V segments, including chromosome 9 orphons, were left out of the earlier analysis of approximately 500 of the donors.

The cohort comprised some 680 healthy bone marrow donors. At the time of sampling, all cohort members were nominally healthy, though unrecorded immune exposures were likely present. The donor tested CMV seropositive, placing the donor among the 290 or so seropositive members of the cohort. A peripheral blood sample was provided by each donor, and peripheral blood mononuclear cells were used for TCR beta sequencing. The Qiagen DNeasy Blood Extraction Kit was used to extract genomic DNA from the blood cell samples. Receptor amplification or capture employed the immunoSEQ multiplex PCR assay. For the multiplex PCR, a mixture combining 60 forward primers for TCR Vbeta segments and 13 reverse primers for TCR Jbeta segments was used. The CDR3 region of rearranged TCR beta genes was amplified from genomic DNA with a multiplex PCR assay. Amplified TCR beta libraries were sequenced as 87-base-pair reads on the Illumina HiSeq System. On the authors' methods: In a later analysis, roughly 80 million unique TCR beta chains were counted across the roughly 670 repertoires, and about 10 million of these chains were shared by at least two donors. To remove PCR and sequencing errors, raw reads were error-corrected and collapsed into unique sequences using a nearest-neighbor algorithm that merged closely related sequences. Alignment of CDR3 sequences to IMGT reference sequences was used to assign V, D and J gene segments. For a sequence to be retained, at least a six-nucleotide match to both a V gene segment and a J gene segment was required. Rearrangements were called productive when the CDR3 lacked stop codons and stayed in frame with V and J; all others were non-productive. CDR3 was defined by IMGT convention, running from the second conserved V-encoded cysteine to the conserved J-encoded phenylalanine. The earlier analysis of roughly 590 of the donors excluded sequences that lacked an unambiguous match to a single V gene segment. In an earlier analysis of approximately 590 of the donors, a V segment was called functional when productive rearrangements were above 56.7%, and segregating when the standard deviation between donors exceeded 5%. A statistical classification framework was built for diagnosing cytomegalovirus status from the catalog of TCR beta chain sequences. In a later analysis, TCR nucleotide sequences were compared against IMGT/GENE-DB human TR gene sequences so that V and J genes could be assigned. In a later analysis, CDR3 sequences and most-parsimonious VDJ recombination scenarios were assigned using the TCRdist pipeline. In a later analysis, every TCR beta chain was defined by the combination of its CDR3 amino acid sequence and its V-gene family, and reads without a unique V-gene family were dropped. To address suspected cross-contamination and a sequencing artifact, a later analysis removed around 590 highly shared, low-generation-probability nucleotide sequences. In a later analysis, a clonal expansion index was calculated for each public chain from normalized within-repertoire ranks of inferred template counts. In a later analysis, generation probabilities were computed using a VDJ recombination model fitted to out-of-frame rearrangements, and the results were checked against IGoR. A later analysis scored TCR-TCR, TCR-HLA and TCR-CMV co-occurrence with hypergeometric tests, applying a repertoire-size bias correction to TCR pairs. In a later analysis, false discovery rates were estimated by permuting HLA or CMV assignments 20 times. In a later analysis, co-occurring TCRs were grouped using DBSCAN, and TCRdist sequence similarity was added for clustering within HLA-allele-positive subsets. For co-occurrence clustering, repertoires with fewer than 30,000 or more than 120,000 public chains were excluded, along with four to six repertoires with anomalous nucleotide sharing. TCRdb retrieved this table from immuneACCESS and kept in-frame rearrangements only. Not all clones are present; in checked studies, unresolved V genes account for under half, and no reason is known for the remainder. V and J calls and clone size follow that table, whereas D and trimming were derived from the DNA. The sample table lists 95,000 to 130,000 clones, roughly three quarters of them with a count of one. About 4.5% of the sample comes from the top ten.

The receptor comes from a man under 40 in good health and CMV-seropositive. Material for sequencing was PBMCs.

DNA sequence: TGCGCCAGCAGCTTGCAACGGGTGAACACTGAAGCTTTCTTT. It encodes CASSLQRVNTEAFF. The V and J segments used are TRBV5-1 and TRBJ1-1; the D gene assignment is ambiguous. The CDR3 runs 14 residues from the cysteine to the phenylalanine. Just the 42-base CDR3 DNA is kept, in frame starting at base 1. As encoded in the germline V gene, CDR1 is SGHRS while CDR2 is YFSETQ. The trim is 1 base for V and 0 bases for J, with a gap of 7 bases between the germline ends.